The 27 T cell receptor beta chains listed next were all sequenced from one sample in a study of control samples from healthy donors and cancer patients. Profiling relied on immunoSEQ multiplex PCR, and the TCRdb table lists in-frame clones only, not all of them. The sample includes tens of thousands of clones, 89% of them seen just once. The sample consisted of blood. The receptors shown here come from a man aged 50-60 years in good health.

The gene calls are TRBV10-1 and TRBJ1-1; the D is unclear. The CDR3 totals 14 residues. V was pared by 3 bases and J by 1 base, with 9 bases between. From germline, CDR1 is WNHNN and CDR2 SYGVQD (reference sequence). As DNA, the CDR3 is TGCGCCAGCAGTGAAATCGGTAAGAACACTGAAGCTTTCTTT. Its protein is CASSEIGKNTEAFF.

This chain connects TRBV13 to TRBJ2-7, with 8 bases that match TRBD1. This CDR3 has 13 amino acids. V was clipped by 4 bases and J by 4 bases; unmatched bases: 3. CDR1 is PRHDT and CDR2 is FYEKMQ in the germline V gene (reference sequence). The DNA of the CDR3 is TGTGCCAGCAGCTCTGGACAGGGATACGAGCAGTACTTC. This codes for CASSSGQGYEQYF.

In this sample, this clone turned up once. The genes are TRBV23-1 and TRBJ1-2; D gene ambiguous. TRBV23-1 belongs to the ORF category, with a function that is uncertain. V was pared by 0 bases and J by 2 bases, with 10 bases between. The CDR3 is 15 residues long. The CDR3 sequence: CASSQSGGVNYGYTF. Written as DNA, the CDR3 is TGCGCCAGCAGTCAATCGGGCGGTGTGAACTATGGCTACACCTTC.

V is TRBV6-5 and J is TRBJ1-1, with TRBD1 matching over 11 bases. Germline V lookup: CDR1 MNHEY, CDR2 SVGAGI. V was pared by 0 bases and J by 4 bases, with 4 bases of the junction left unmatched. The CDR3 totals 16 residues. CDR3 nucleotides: TGTGCCAGCAGTTACTCTAGGACAGGGGGCGTCACTGAAGCTTTCTTT. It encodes CASSYSRTGGVTEAFF.

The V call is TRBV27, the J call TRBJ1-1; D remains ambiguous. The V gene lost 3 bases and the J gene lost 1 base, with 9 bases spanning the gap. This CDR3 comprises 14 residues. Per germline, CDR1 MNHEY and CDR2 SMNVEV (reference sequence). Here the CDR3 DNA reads TGTGCCAGCAGTTTTTTAAGTGGGAACACTGAAGCTTTCTTT. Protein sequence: CASSFLSGNTEAFF.

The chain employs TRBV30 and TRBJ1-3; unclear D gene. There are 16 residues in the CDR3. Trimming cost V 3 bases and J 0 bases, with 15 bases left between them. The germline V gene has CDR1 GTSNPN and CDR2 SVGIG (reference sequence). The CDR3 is CAWSKHGDSSGNTIYF. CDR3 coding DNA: TGTGCCTGGAGCAAACACGGTGATAGCTCTGGAAACACCATATATTTT.

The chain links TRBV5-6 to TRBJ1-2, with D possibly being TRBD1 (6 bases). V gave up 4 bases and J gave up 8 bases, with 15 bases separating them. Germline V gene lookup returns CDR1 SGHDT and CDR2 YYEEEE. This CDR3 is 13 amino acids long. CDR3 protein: CASSLRGLGGYTF. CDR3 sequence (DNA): TGTGCCAGCAGCCTCAGGGGTCTTGGGGGCTACACCTTC.

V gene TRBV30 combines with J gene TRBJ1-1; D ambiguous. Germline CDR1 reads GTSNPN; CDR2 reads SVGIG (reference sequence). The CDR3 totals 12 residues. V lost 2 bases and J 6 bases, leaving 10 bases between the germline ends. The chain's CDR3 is CAWSWATAEAFF. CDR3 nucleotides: TGTGCCTGGAGTTGGGCTACCGCTGAAGCTTTCTTT.

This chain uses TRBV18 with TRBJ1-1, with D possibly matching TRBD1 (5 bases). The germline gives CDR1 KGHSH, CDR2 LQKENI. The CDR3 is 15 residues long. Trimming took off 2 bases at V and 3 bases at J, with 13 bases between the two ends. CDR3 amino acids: CASSPMGRGYTEAFF. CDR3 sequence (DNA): TGTGCCAGCTCACCAATGGGGCGCGGGTACACTGAAGCTTTCTTT.

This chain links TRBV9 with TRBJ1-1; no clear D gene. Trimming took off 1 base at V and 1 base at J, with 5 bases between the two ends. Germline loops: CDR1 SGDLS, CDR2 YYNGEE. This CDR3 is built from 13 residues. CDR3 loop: CASSVSGNTEAFF. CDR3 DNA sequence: TGTGCCAGCAGCGTATCGGGGAACACTGAAGCTTTCTTT.

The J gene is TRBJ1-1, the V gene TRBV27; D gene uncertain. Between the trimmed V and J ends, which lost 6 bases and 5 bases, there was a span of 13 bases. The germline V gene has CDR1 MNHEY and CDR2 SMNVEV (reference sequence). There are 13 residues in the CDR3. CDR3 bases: TGTGCCAGCAGCTCCAGCTCTATAACTGAAGCTTTCTTT. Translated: CASSSSSITEAFF.

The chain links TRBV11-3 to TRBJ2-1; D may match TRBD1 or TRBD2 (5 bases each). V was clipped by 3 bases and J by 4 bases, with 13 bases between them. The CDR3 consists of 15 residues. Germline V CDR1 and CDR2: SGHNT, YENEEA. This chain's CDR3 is CASSFEGRTYNEQFF. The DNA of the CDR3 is TGTGCCAGCAGCTTCGAGGGGCGGACGTACAATGAGCAGTTCTTC.

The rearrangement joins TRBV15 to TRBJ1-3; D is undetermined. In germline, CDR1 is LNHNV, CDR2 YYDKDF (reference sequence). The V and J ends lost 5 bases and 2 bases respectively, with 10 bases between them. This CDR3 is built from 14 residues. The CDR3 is CATSAGSTGNTIYF. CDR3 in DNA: TGTGCCACCAGCGCGGGCTCCACTGGAAACACCATATATTTT.

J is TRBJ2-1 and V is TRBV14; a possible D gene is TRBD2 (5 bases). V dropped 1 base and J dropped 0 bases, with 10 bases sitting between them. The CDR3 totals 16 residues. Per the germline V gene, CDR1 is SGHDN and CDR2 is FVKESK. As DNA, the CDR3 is TGTGCCAGCAGCCAAGGTGTCCGGGGCTCCTACAATGAGCAGTTCTTC. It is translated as CASSQGVRGSYNEQFF.

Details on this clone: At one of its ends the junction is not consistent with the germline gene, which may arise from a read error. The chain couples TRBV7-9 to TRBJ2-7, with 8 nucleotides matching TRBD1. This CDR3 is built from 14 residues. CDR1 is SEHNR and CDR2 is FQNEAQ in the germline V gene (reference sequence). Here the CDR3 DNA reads TGTGCCAGCAGCTTAGGAACCGACAGGGGCTCTCAGAACTTC. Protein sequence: CASSLGTDRGSQNF.

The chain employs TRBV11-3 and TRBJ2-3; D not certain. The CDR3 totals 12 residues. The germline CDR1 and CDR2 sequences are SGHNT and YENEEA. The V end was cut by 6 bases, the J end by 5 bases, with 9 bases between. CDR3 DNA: TGTGCCAGCAGTCGGAATGGAGATACGCAGTATTTT. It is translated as CASSRNGDTQYF.

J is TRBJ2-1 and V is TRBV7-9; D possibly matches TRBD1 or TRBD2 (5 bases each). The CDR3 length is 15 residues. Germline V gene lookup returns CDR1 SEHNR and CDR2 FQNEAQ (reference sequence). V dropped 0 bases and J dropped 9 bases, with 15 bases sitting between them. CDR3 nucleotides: TGTGCCAGCAGCTTAGCGGGGGTAGGCCAGGGTGAGCAGTTCTTC. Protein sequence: CASSLAGVGQGEQFF.

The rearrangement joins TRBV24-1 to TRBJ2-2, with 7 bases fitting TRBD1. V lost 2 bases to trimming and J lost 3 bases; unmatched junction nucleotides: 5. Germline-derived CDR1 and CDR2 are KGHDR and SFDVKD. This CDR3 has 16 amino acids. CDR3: CATSDSEGAYTGELFF. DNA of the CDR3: TGTGCCACCAGTGATTCTGAGGGGGCGTACACCGGGGAGCTGTTTTTT.

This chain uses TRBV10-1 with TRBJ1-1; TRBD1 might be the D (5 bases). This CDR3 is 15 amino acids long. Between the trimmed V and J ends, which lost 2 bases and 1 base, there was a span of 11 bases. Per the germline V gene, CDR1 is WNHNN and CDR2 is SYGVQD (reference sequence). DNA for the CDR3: TGCGCCAGCAGTGAGCGGGGGATAGGGAACACTGAAGCTTTCTTT. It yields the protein CASSERGIGNTEAFF.

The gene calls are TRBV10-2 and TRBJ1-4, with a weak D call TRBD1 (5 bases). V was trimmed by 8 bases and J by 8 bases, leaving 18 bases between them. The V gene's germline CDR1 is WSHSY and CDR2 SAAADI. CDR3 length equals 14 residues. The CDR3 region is CASSSQGDGEKLFF. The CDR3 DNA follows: TGCGCCAGCTCTTCCCAGGGAGATGGAGAAAAACTGTTTTTT.

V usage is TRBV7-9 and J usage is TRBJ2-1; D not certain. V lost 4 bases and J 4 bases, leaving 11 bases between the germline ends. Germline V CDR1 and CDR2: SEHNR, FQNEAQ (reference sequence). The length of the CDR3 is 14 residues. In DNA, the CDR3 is TGTGCCAGCAGCTCCACGGACGGTTACAATGAGCAGTTCTTC. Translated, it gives CASSSTDGYNEQFF.

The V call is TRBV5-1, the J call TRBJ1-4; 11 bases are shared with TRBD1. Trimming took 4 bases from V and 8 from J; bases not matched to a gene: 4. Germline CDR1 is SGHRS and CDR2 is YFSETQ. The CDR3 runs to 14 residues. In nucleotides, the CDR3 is TGCGCCAGCAGCGGGACAGGGGGTAACGAAAAACTGTTTTTT. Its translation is CASSGTGGNEKLFF.

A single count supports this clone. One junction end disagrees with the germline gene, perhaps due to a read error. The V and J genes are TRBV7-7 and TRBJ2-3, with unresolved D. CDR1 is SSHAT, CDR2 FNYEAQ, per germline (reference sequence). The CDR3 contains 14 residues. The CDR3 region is CASSLGLNADTQYF. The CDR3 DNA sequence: TGTGCTAGCAGCTTAGGGCTTAACGCAGATACGCAGTATTTT.

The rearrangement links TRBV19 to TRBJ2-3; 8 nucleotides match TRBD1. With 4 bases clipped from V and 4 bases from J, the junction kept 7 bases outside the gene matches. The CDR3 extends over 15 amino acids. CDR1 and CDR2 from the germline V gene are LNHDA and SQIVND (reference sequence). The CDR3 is CASSRTGTGADTQYF. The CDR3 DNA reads TGTGCCAGTAGTAGGACAGGGACTGGAGCAGATACGCAGTATTTT.

The CDR3: CASSARDRVNTEAFF. DNA for the CDR3: TGTGCCAGCAGCGCTCGGGACAGGGTCAACACTGAAGCTTTCTTT. The V gene is TRBV9, the J gene TRBJ1-1; 9 bases agree with TRBD1. V lost 3 bases, J lost 2 bases, and 5 bases stayed unmatched. The CDR3 loop spans 15 amino acids. Germline V gene sequence: CDR1 SGDLS, CDR2 YYNGEE.

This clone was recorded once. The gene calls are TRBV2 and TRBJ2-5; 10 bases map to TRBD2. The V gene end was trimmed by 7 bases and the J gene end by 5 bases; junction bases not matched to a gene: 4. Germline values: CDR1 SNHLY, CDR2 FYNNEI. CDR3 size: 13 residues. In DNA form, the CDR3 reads TGTGCCAGCACTGGACTAGCGGATGAGACCCAGTACTTC. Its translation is CASTGLADETQYF.

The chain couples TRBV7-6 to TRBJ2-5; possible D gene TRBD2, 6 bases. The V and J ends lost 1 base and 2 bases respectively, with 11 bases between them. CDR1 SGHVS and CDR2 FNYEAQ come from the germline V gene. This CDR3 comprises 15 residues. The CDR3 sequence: CASSLVGGWQETQYF. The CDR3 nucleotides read TGTGCCAGCAGCTTAGTTGGGGGGTGGCAAGAGACCCAGTACTTC.